One sample yielded the 26 T cell receptor beta chains listed below, sequenced in a study of blood T cell repertoires in COVID-19 (dated by TCRdb to about 2020). Library prep was done by the immunoSEQ multiplex PCR assay. What TCRdb holds here is the immuneACCESS table cut down to in-frame rearrangements. Part of the clones is not present; checked against another copy, under half of the missing clones reflect an unresolved V gene, and the others are unexplained. The sample data list about 120,000 clones, and approximately 85% of these were observed just once. Roughly 11% of the sample goes to the ten largest clones. Sequencing was carried out using peripheral blood. The receptors stem from a man of 80 years or more with acute or convalescent COVID-19.

The rearrangement joins TRBV5-1 to TRBJ1-1, with D perhaps TRBD1 (5 bases). The germline gives CDR1 SGHRS, CDR2 YFSETQ. The V end lost 4 bases, the J end lost 10 bases, and 14 bases lay between the germline ends. The CDR3 loop spans 12 amino acids. CDR3 DNA sequence: TGCGCCAGCAGCACCGGACAAAAAGCAGCTTTCTTT. It specifies CASSTGQKAAFF.

This chain connects TRBV9 to TRBJ1-1; D unresolved. Germline CDR1 reads SGDLS; CDR2 reads YYNGEE. Trimming left V 4 bases short and J 0 bases short, with 10 bases between. CDR3 length equals 14 residues. The CDR3 DNA reads TGTGCCAGCAGCCCGAGAGGCATGAACACTGAAGCTTTCTTT. Translation gives CASSPRGMNTEAFF.

The chain employs TRBV7-9 and TRBJ2-2; 8 bases are a match to TRBD1. With 7 bases clipped from V and 5 bases from J, the junction kept 12 bases outside the gene matches. Germline CDR1 SEHNR, CDR2 FQNEAQ (reference sequence). The CDR3 loop spans 16 amino acids. The CDR3 sequence: CASTLGSTGDTGELFF. CDR3 bases: TGTGCCAGCACCCTAGGGTCGACAGGGGATACCGGGGAGCTGTTTTTT.

This clone turned up a few times. This chain uses TRBV5-8 with TRBJ1-5; D ambiguous. Germline V lookup: CDR1 SGHTS, CDR2 YDEGEE. V was pared by 2 bases and J by 0 bases, with 9 bases between. The CDR3 length is 15 residues. The CDR3 region has the DNA TGTGCCAGCAGCTTTAACAGTTATAGCAATCAGCCCCAGCATTTT. This translates into CASSFNSYSNQPQHF.

The gene calls are TRBV6-5 and TRBJ2-1; TRBD1 matches 8 bases. Germline V gives CDR1 MNHEY, CDR2 SVGAGI. The CDR3 has 14 amino acids. Unmatched junction bases numbered 6, after V lost 7 bases and J lost 4 bases. The CDR3 region has the DNA TGTGCCAGCACCCCAGGGGGCGCTTACAATGAGCAGTTCTTC. Residues: CASTPGGAYNEQFF.

The V and J genes are TRBV15 and TRBJ1-1; D unclear. Trimming pared 5 bases from V and 4 bases from J, leaving 17 bases between. Germline lookup yields CDR1 LNHNV and CDR2 YYDKDF (reference sequence). The CDR3 consists of 15 residues. CDR3 residues: CATSLAKDVGTEAFF. DNA of the CDR3: TGTGCCACCAGCCTAGCAAAGGACGTAGGCACTGAAGCTTTCTTT.

In its sample, this clone was seen once. The chain carries TRBV11-2 and TRBJ2-7; 8 bases are shared with TRBD1. This CDR3 has 15 amino acids. CDR1 and CDR2 (germline): SGHAT, FQNNGV. Trimming removed 1 base from V and 0 bases from J; junction bases left unmatched: 2. The CDR3 sequence: CASSLARGPSYEQYF. As DNA, the CDR3 is TGTGCCAGCAGCTTAGCCAGGGGGCCCTCCTACGAGCAGTACTTC.

The chain links TRBV9 to TRBJ2-2; 10 bases are a match to TRBD2. Germline CDR1 reads SGDLS; CDR2 reads YYNGEE. There are 18 residues in the CDR3. V trimming: 0 bases; J trimming: 0 bases; junction bases outside the gene matches: 5. CDR3 loop: CASSVASGLATNTGELFF. DNA for the CDR3: TGTGCCAGCAGCGTAGCCTCGGGACTAGCGACGAACACCGGGGAGCTGTTTTTT. Full variable domain (missing parts from reference TRBV9 and TRBJ2-2): DSGVTQTPKHLITATGQRVTLRCSPRSGDLSVYWYQQSLDQGLQFLIQYYNGEERAKGNILERFSAQQFPDLHSELNLSSLELGDSALYFCASSVASGLATNTGELFFGEGSRLTVL.

This chain uses TRBV18 with TRBJ2-4; maybe TRBD2 (6 bases). CDR1 is KGHSH, CDR2 LQKENI, per germline. CDR3 length: 15 residues. Trimming took off 3 bases at V and 8 bases at J, with 17 bases between the two ends. CDR3 in amino acids: CASSPSQQGGDIQYF. The CDR3 nucleotides read TGTGCCAGCTCACCCTCCCAGCAGGGAGGAGACATTCAGTACTTC.

This clone has a handful of counts. The J gene is TRBJ1-1, the V gene TRBV6-5, with a possible D match to TRBD1 (5 bases). Germline loops: CDR1 MNHEY, CDR2 SVGAGI. There are 15 residues in the CDR3. V was pared by 0 bases and J by 1 base, with 9 bases between. CDR3 in amino acids: CASSYSAGTNTEAFF. DNA of the CDR3: TGTGCCAGCAGTTACTCGGCGGGGACGAACACTGAAGCTTTCTTT.

The CDR3 reads CASSLDGGKFAEAFF. CDR3 DNA sequence: TGCGCCAGCAGCTTGGACGGCGGAAAATTTGCTGAAGCTTTCTTT. The V call is TRBV5-1, the J call TRBJ1-1; D unresolved. CDR3 length equals 15 residues. Germline-derived CDR1 and CDR2 are SGHRS and YFSETQ. Trimming removed 0 bases at V and 6 bases at J, with 15 bases between.

The J gene is TRBJ1-5, the V gene TRBV30; D is unclear. This CDR3 region has 14 residues. Germline V gene data show CDR1 as GTSNPN and CDR2 as SVGIG (reference sequence). Trimming removed 4 bases from V and 2 bases from J, with 12 bases in between. CDR3 bases: TGTGCCTGGAAGCATAGTTATGGCAATCAGCCCCAGCATTTT. Protein sequence: CAWKHSYGNQPQHF. The whole variable domain, remainder taken from reference TRBV30 and TRBJ1-5, is SQTIHQWPATLVQPVGSPLSLECTVEGTSNPNLYWYRQAAGRGLQLLFYSVGIGQISSEVPQNLSASRPQDRQFILSSKKLLLSDSGFYLCAWKHSYGNQPQHFGDGTRLSIL.

The V and J genes are TRBV6-4 and TRBJ2-2; D perhaps matches TRBD1 (6 bases). V shed 6 bases and J shed 4 bases, with 9 bases lying between them. Germline CDR1 MRHNA, CDR2 SNTAGT. This CDR3 contains 13 residues. CDR3 DNA sequence: TGTGCCAGCAGAAGGGGGATCACCGGGGAGCTGTTTTTT. Residues: CASRRGITGELFF.

This chain connects TRBV5-4 to TRBJ2-3, with 8 bases aligning to TRBD1. The CDR3 sequence is 15 residues long. Germline CDR1 SGHNT, CDR2 YYREEE (reference sequence). J lost 5 bases, V lost 5 bases, and 10 bases had no gene match. CDR3: CASSDGQGRIDTQYF. The DNA of the CDR3 is TGTGCCAGCAGTGATGGACAGGGCAGGATAGATACGCAGTATTTT.

The rearrangement links TRBV5-1 to TRBJ2-7; 10 bases align to TRBD1. The CDR3 is 16 residues long. Per germline, CDR1 SGHRS and CDR2 YFSETQ. V trimming: 1 base; J trimming: 3 bases; junction bases outside the gene matches: 7. The CDR3 bases are TGCGCCAGCAGCTTGAGCGTCCGGGACAGGGGCTACGAGCAGTACTTC. Its protein is CASSLSVRDRGYEQYF. Filled out from reference TRBV5-1 and TRBJ2-7, the complete variable domain reads KAGVTQTPRYLIKTRGQQVTLSCSPISGHRSVSWYQQTPGQGLQFLFEYFSETQRNKGNFPGRFSGRQFSNSRSEMNVSTLELGDSALYLCASSLSVRDRGYEQYFGPGTRLTVT.

The V call is TRBV20-1, the J call TRBJ2-5; D is perhaps TRBD1 (6 bases). Deletions cut 3 bases from V and 0 bases from J, with 11 bases between. Germline loops: CDR1 DFQATT, CDR2 SNEGSKA (reference sequence). The CDR3 is made up of 14 amino acids. CDR3 sequence: CSASADSYQETQYF. CDR3 sequence (DNA): TGCAGTGCTAGTGCGGACAGTTACCAAGAGACCCAGTACTTC.

This clone appeared a single time. The chain is built from TRBV12-3 or TRBV12-4 and TRBJ2-7; 7 bases are a match to TRBD2. The CDR3 extends over 11 amino acids. J was trimmed by 6 bases and V by 8 bases; bases with no gene match: 4. The CDR3 spells CASGGGREQYF. Written as DNA, the CDR3 is TGTGCCAGCGGGGGGGGACGCGAGCAGTACTTC.

The chain employs TRBV3-1 (or the pseudogene TRBV3-2) and TRBJ1-4; D uncertain. V was cut by 4 bases and J by 10 bases, with 16 bases left in between. Germline V lookup: CDR1 LGHDT, CDR2 YNNKEL (reference sequence). The CDR3 loop spans 14 amino acids. The CDR3 reads CASSLDVPGVKLFF. Written as DNA, the CDR3 is TGTGCCAGCAGCCTCGACGTCCCGGGAGTAAAACTGTTTTTT.

The V call is TRBV10-2, the J call TRBJ1-5; tentatively, D is TRBD1 (5 bases). This CDR3 has 14 amino acids. Trimming cost V 5 bases and J 3 bases, with 11 bases left between them. CDR1 is WSHSY and CDR2 is SAAADI in the germline V gene. CDR3 DNA: TGCGCCAGCAGTCTCGACAGCCTCAATCAGCCCCAGCATTTT. Its protein is CASSLDSLNQPQHF.

The J gene is TRBJ1-4, the V gene TRBV19; D ambiguous. The CDR3 runs to 14 residues. Germline V gene sequence: CDR1 LNHDA, CDR2 SQIVND (reference sequence). Trimming removed 5 bases from V and 8 bases from J, with 15 bases in between. The CDR3 region has the DNA TGTGCCAGTAGTCCCAGCCCAGGAGGGGAAAAACTGTTTTTT. Amino acids: CASSPSPGGEKLFF.

The genes are TRBV27 and TRBJ2-2; 9 nucleotides align to TRBD2. Germline assignment: CDR1 MNHEY and CDR2 SMNVEV (reference sequence). This CDR3 has 15 residues. V shed 2 bases and J 7 bases; nucleotides not matched to a gene: 5. The CDR3 protein is CASSLRLAARGELFF. CDR3 DNA sequence: TGTGCCAGCAGTTTAAGACTAGCGGCGCGCGGGGAGCTGTTTTTT.

This chain links TRBV10-3 with TRBJ2-7, with 10 bases lining up with TRBD2. V trimming: 11 bases; J trimming: 0 bases; junction bases outside the gene matches: 4. Looked up from germline, CDR1 is ENHRY and CDR2 is SYGVKD. This CDR3 has 13 residues. CDR3: CAAASGSSYEQYF. CDR3 nucleotides: TGTGCCGCCGCTAGCGGGAGCTCCTACGAGCAGTACTTC.

About this clone: The same CDR3 also results from other DNA sequences found in this sample. The CDR3 sequence: CASSSGQNYGYTF. In DNA, the CDR3 is TGCGCCAGCAGCTCTGGACAGAACTATGGCTACACCTTC. The chain combines TRBV5-1 with TRBJ1-2, with D maybe TRBD1 (6 bases). Trimming pared 3 bases from V and 2 bases from J, leaving 8 bases between. The CDR3 length is 13 residues. CDR1 SGHRS and CDR2 YFSETQ come from the germline V gene.

The CDR3 spells CASSSPRRAYEQYF. The DNA for the CDR3 is TGTGCCAGCAGCTCCCCTCGCAGGGCGTACGAGCAGTACTTC. V usage is TRBV7-3 and J usage is TRBJ2-7; D is perhaps TRBD1 (5 bases). The CDR3 contains 14 residues. Germline lookup yields CDR1 SGHTA and CDR2 FQGTGA. Trimming left V 4 bases short and J 4 bases short, with 14 bases between.

The gene calls are TRBV5-4 and TRBJ1-2, with D possibly being TRBD1 (6 bases). V lost 1 base and J lost 8, with 12 bases in between. Germline V gene data show CDR1 as SGHNT and CDR2 as YYREEE (reference sequence). The CDR3 loop spans 13 amino acids. CDR3 in amino acids: CASSLTGTGGYTF. The CDR3 nucleotides are TGTGCCAGCAGCTTGACAGGGACGGGAGGCTACACCTTC.

The chain combines TRBV3-1 (or the pseudogene TRBV3-2) with TRBJ1-3, with D unresolved. Trimming removed 2 bases at V and 0 bases at J, with 5 bases between. The CDR3 totals 14 residues. CDR1 is LGHDT and CDR2 is YNNKEL in the germline V gene (reference sequence). CDR3: CASSQSGSGNTIYF. The CDR3 DNA reads as TGTGCCAGCAGCCAATCCGGCTCTGGAAACACCATATATTTT.